This T cell receptor (beta chain) was sequenced in a study of vaccination effects on CD4 cells after COVID-19. Under the ViraFEST assay, PBMC were stimulated with viral peptide pools so that antigen-specific CD4+ T cells expanded. Sequencing was performed afterwards. After less than 11 days in culture, the CD4+ T cells were isolated. In the case of this clone: What it recognizes is unknown.

This CDR3 has 14 residues. Germline V lookup: CDR1 MDHEN, CDR2 SYDVKM. Deletions cut 2 bases from V and 2 bases from J, with 7 bases between. TCRdb's copy holds only in-frame clones and misses some; the assay was immunoSEQ multiplex PCR. Among under 80,000 clones listed, approximately 74% were seen once. Source: CD4+ T cells from PBMCs cultured with HCoV-229E spike peptides, taken before COVID-19 vaccination. The source is a human donor who received a COVID-19 vaccine. The gene calls are TRBV28 and TRBJ1-3; D gene uncertain. The CDR3 loop reads CASSLVTAGNTIYF. Here the CDR3 DNA reads TGTGCCAGCAGTTTAGTGACGGCTGGAAACACCATATATTTT.